The entry below gives a single T cell receptor beta chain sequence along with its context. Its specificity is not known. The sample has other DNA sequences that encode this CDR3 too. These data originate in a study of shared clonotypes between healthy human individuals. General study findings and limits: Naive CD4 clonotypes overlapped across a handful of donors at around 4.7%.

CDR1 SGHNT and CDR2 YYREEE come from the germline V gene (reference sequence). The V gene end was trimmed by 7 bases and the J gene end by 3 bases; junction bases not matched to a gene: 0. CDR3 length equals 14 residues. Only Caucasian adults living in Nashville, Tennessee made up the donor group. Deep level was the assay's run setting. Assay used: immunoSEQ multiplex PCR; TCRdb lists only in-frame clones, some missing. The repertoire holds roughly 2,500,000 clones, with roughly 93% as singletons. Material for sequencing was naive CD4+ T cells from PBMCs. Described subset: CD45RA+ positively selected. The sequence was obtained from a man aged 18-30 years in good health. Some clones in this sample may be carry-over from other donors' samples. The chain has TRBV5-4 and TRBJ2-1; 14 bases are a match to TRBD2. DNA for the CDR3: TGTGCCAGCGGACTAGCGGGGGGCTACAATGAGCAGTTCTTC. This encodes CASGLAGGYNEQFF.